A selection of T cell receptor beta chains follows, all from one sample in a study of shared clonotypes between healthy human individuals. Assay: immunoSEQ multiplex PCR; the TCRdb copy retains only in-frame clones and omits some. The sample shows approximately 1.4 million clones, approximately 98% of them seen only once. The sequencing sample was made of naive CD4+ T cells sorted from blood. Receptors originate from a man aged 25 to 45 in good health. Both conserved end residues are part of each CDR3. A D gene is named only where the DNA matches it firmly.

TRBD1	TRBV27	TRBJ1-4	TGTGCCAGCAGTACCAGGGGGGGCGAAAAACTGTTTTTT	CASSTRGGEKLFF
.	TRBV19	TRBJ2-7	TGTGCCAGTAGTATAGTTCCAGTCGGCGAGCAGTACTTC	CASSIVPVGEQYF
.	TRBV19	TRBJ1-3	TGTGCCAGTAGTATAATTGGTGCGACCAGCTCTGGAAACACCATATATTTT	CASSIIGATSSGNTIYF
.	TRBV29-1	TRBJ2-5	TGCAGCGTTAGGCGTACAGTACAAGAGACCCAGTACTTC	CSVRRTVQETQYF
TRBD2	TRBV6-6	TRBJ2-2	TGTGCCAGCAGCCGGGGACTAGCGGTAGGCGGGGAGCTGTTTTTT	CASSRGLAVGGELFF
TRBD2	TRBV28	TRBJ2-7	TGTGCCAGCAGTCTGCTCCGGGGGGTAGTGGGCGAGCAGTACTTC	CASSLLRGVVGEQYF
TRBD2	TRBV18	TRBJ2-7	TGTGCCAGCTCACGTCCCCGGGACTACGCCTACGAGCAGTACTTC	CASSRPRDYAYEQYF
.	TRBV11-2	TRBJ1-4	TGTGCCAGCAGCAAAGGGTTTAATGAAAAACTGTTTTTT	CASSKGFNEKLFF
.	TRBV25-1	TRBJ2-7	TGTGCCAGCCGAGGCGCAGGATGGGACGAGCAGTACTTC	CASRGAGWDEQYF
.	TRBV9	TRBJ1-1	TGTGCCAGCAGCGCGGGAGGGGCCCTGGTGAACACTGAAGCTTTCTTT	CASSAGGALVNTEAFF
.	TRBV5-6	TRBJ2-7	TGTGCCAGCAGCTACTCCCCGGCAGGGACGGGCTACGAGCAGTACTTC	CASSYSPAGTGYEQYF
TRBD1	TRBV7-8	TRBJ2-2	TGTGCCAGCAGCCGTGACAGGGAAGGCGGGGAGCTGTTTTTT	CASSRDREGGELFF